The count of the clone carrying this T cell receptor (beta chain) is one. Its cognate antigen is unknown. These data come from a study of graft-versus-host responses after intestinal transplantation. Germline V gene lookup returns CDR1 MNHEY and CDR2 SMNVEV (reference sequence). The CDR3 has 16 residues. V was shortened by 0 bases and J by 13 bases, with 24 bases between the two germline ends. TCRdb's copy holds only in-frame clones and misses some; the assay was immunoSEQ multiplex PCR. The profile shows more than 85,000 clones, 90% to 95% of them singletons. Sequencing was performed on unstimulated CD8+ T cells sorted from spleen or lymph node cells, taken before intestinal transplant. The sequence came from a human donor who received an intestinal transplant. The chain employs TRBV27 and TRBJ1-2; D is undetermined. CDR3 residues: CASSLSPNEGRIGPTF. The DNA of the CDR3 is TGTGCCAGCAGTTTATCTCCTAACGAAGGGAGAATAGGTCCCACCTTC.